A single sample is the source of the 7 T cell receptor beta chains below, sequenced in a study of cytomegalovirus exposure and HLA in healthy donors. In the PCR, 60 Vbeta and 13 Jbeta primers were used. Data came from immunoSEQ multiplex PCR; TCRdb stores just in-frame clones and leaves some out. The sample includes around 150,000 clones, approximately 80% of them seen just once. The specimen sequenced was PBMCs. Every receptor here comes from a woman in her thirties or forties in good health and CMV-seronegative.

Here the CDR3 DNA reads TGTGCCAGTAAGGGGAATAGCCGGAATGAGCAGTTCTTC. Translating it yields CASKGNSRNEQFF. This rearrangement joins TRBV19 to TRBJ2-1, with TRBD1 as a possible D gene (5 bases). The germline V and J ends were trimmed by 7 bases and 7 bases, with 14 bases remaining between them. Germline CDR1 is LNHDA and CDR2 is SQIVND (reference sequence). The CDR3 has 13 residues.

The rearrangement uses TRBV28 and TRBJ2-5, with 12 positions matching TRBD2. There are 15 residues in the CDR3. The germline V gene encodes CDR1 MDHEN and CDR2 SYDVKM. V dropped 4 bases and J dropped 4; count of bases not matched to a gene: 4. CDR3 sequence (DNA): TGTGCCAGCAGTTCCGGACTAGCGGGAAGAGAGACCCAGTACTTC. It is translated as CASSSGLAGRETQYF.

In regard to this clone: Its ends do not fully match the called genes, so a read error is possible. This CDR3 reads CSSQLSGAEQYF. The CDR3 bases are TGTTCCAGCCAGCTTAGTGGGGCAGAGCAGTACTTC. This chain connects TRBV7-9 to TRBJ2-7, with D maybe TRBD1 (5 bases). This CDR3 is built from 12 residues. The germline V gene encodes CDR1 SEHNR and CDR2 FQNEAQ (reference sequence).

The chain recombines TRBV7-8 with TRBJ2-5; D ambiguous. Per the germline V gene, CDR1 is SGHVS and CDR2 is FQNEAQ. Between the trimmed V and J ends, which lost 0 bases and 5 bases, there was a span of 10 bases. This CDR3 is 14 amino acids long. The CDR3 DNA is TGTGCCAGCAGCTTAGCTTATAGTGTGGAGACCCAGTACTTC. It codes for CASSLAYSVETQYF.

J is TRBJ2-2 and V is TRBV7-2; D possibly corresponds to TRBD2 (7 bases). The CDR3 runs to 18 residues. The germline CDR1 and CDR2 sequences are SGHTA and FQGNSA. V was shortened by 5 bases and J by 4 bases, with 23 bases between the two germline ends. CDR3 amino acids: CASSRVRGALGRTGELFF. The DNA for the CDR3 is TGTGCCAGCAGCCGAGTTCGGGGGGCGCTGGGTCGCACCGGGGAGCTGTTTTTT.

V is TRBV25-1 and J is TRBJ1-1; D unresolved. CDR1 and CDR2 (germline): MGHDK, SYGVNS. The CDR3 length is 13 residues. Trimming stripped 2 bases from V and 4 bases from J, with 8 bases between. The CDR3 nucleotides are TGTGCCAGCAGTGAAAGGGAGGTCACTGAAGCTTTCTTT. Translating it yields CASSEREVTEAFF.

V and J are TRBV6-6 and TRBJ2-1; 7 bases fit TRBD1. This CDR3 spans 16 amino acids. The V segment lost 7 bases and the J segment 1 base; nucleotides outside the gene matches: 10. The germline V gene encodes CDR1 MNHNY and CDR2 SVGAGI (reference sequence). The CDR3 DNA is TGTGCCAGCATCCCGACCGGGACAGTATCCTACAATGAGCAGTTCTTC. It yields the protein CASIPTGTVSYNEQFF.